This TCR beta chain was obtained from a study of OX40 agonist ivuxolimab in advanced cancers. About the study: Patients assigned to dose escalation were diagnosed with hepatocellular carcinoma, melanoma, renal cell or head and neck cancer.

The data were produced by immunoSEQ multiplex PCR, yet TCRdb's version contains in-frame clones alone and is incomplete. The table lists tens of thousands of clones, about 89% of them singletons. Study results and limitations: Normalized T-cell clonal expansion was also low in some nonresponders.

About this clone: Its antigen is unknown.

Germline CDR1 and CDR2: MNHEY and SMNVEV (reference sequence). The CDR3 is 15 residues long. J lost 0 bases, V lost 6 bases, and 6 bases had no gene match. This sequence joins TRBV27 and TRBJ1-1, with TRBD1 matching 8 bases. The sample was CD4+ or CD8+ T cells sorted from blood, taken in a trial of the OX40 agonist ivuxolimab. The TCR was taken from an adult with an advanced solid tumor such as melanoma, head and neck, liver or kidney cancer. The CDR3, as DNA: TGTGCCAGCAGACAGGGGGGACATATGAACACTGAAGCTTTCTTT. Its protein is CASRQGGHMNTEAFF.